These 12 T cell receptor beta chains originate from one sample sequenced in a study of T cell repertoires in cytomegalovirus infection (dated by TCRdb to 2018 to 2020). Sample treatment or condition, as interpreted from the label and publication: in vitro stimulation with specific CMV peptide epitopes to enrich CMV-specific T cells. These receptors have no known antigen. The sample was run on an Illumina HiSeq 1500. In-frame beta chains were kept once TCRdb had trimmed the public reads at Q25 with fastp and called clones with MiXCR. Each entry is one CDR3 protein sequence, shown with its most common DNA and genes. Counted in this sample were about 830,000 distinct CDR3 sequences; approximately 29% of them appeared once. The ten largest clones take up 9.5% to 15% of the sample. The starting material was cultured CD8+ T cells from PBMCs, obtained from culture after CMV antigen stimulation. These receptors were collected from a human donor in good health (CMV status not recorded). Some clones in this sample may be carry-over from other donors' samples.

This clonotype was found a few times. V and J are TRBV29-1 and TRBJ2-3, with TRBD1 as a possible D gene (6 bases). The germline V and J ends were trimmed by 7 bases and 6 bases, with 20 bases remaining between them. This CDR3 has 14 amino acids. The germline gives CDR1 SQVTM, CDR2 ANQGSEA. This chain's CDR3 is CSGGPDRSSDTQYF. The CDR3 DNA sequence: TGCAGCGGCGGGCCCGACAGGAGCTCGGATACGCAGTATTTT.

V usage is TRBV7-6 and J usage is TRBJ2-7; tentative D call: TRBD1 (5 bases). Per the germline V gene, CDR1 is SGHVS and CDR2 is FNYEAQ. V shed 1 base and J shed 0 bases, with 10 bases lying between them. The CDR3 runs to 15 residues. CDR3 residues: CASSLVLGVSYEQYF. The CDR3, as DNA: TGTGCCAGCAGCTTAGTTTTAGGGGTCTCCTACGAGCAGTACTTC.

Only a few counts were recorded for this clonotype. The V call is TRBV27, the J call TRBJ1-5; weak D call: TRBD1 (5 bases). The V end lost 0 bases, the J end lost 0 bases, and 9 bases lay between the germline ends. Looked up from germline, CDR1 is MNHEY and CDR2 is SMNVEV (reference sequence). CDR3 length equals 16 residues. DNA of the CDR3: TGTGCCAGCAGTTTATCGAAAGGGGCTAGCAATCAGCCCCAGCATTTT. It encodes CASSLSKGASNQPQHF.

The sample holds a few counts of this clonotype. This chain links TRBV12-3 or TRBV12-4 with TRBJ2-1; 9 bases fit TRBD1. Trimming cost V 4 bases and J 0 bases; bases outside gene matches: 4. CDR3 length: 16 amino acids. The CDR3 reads CASSWGQGGSYNEQFF. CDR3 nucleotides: TGTGCCAGCAGTTGGGGACAGGGAGGCTCCTACAATGAGCAGTTCTTC.

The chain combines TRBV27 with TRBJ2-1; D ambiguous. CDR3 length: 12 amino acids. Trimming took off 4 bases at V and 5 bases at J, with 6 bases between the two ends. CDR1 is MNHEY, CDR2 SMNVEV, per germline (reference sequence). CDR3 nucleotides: TGTGCCAGCAGTTATCAAAACAATGAGCAGTTCTTC. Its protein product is CASSYQNNEQFF.

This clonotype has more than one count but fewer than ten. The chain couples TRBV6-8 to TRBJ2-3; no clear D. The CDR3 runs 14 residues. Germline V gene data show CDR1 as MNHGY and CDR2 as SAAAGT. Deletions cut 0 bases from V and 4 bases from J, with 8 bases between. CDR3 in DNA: TGTGCCAGCAGTTACTCGCCAGGTCCAGATACGCAGTATTTT. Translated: CASSYSPGPDTQYF.

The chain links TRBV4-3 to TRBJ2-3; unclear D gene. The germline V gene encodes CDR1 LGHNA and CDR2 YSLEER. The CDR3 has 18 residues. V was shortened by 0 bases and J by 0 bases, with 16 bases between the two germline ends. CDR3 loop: CASSQDNGELTSTDTQYF. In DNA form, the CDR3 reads TGCGCCAGCAGCCAAGATAATGGGGAACTAACTAGCACAGATACGCAGTATTTT.

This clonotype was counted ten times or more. In DNA form, the CDR3 reads TGTGCCAGCATTGGAGGGGGAGCAACCTCCTACAATGAGCAGTTCTTC. The encoded protein is CASIGGGATSYNEQFF. The chain is built from TRBV27 and TRBJ2-1; D may be TRBD1 or TRBD2 (6 bases each). V lost 7 bases, J lost 0 bases, and 16 bases lay in between. The germline CDR1 and CDR2 sequences are MNHEY and SMNVEV (reference sequence). CDR3 size: 16 residues.

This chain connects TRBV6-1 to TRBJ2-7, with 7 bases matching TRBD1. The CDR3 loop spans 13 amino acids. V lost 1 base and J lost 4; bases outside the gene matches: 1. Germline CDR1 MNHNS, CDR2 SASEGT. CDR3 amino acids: CASSEDRGYEQYV. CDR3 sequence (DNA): TGTGCCAGCAGTGAAGACAGGGGATACGAGCAGTACGTC.

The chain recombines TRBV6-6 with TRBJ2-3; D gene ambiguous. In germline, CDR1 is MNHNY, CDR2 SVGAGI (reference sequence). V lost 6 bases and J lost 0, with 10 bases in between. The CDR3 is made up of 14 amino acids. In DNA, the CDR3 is TGTGCCAGCAGCATACAGACTAGCACAGATACGCAGTATTTT. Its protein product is CASSIQTSTDTQYF.

CDR3 bases: TGCGCCAGCAGCCGCAAGCCCTTCGGCGGACCTTACAATGAGCAGTTCTTC. It codes for CASSRKPFGGPYNEQFF. J is TRBJ2-1 and V is TRBV4-1, with unresolved D. The CDR3 runs to 17 residues. V was cut by 4 bases and J by 4 bases, with 20 bases left in between. CDR1 and CDR2 (germline): MGHRA, YSYEKL.

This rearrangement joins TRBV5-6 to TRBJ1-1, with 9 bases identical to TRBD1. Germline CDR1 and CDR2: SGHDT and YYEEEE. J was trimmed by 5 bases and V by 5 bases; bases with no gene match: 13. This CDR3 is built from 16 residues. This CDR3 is CASRHHVQGARTEAFF. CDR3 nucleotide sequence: TGTGCCAGCAGGCATCACGTACAGGGGGCGCGAACTGAAGCTTTCTTT.